Included here is one TCR beta chain sequence, with context. Its antigen is unidentified. Germline V CDR1 and CDR2: SEHNR, FQNEAQ (reference sequence). The V end was cut by 3 bases, the J end by 4 bases, with 16 bases between. This CDR3 region has 15 residues. The data belong to a study of a mutant IDH1 vaccine in newly diagnosed glioma. The time point: week 35, safety follow-up. Doses consisted of 300 ug of mutant IDH1 20-mer peptide each, paired with topical imiquimod. Assay: immunoSEQ multiplex PCR; the TCRdb copy retains only in-frame clones and omits some. The sample comprises 43,000 or so clones, around 94% of which are singletons, and about 2.4% rests with the top ten.

This chain joins TRBV7-9 and TRBJ2-7; a possible D gene is TRBD2 (5 bases). This receptor was taken from a man aged 50-60 years with glioma. Sequenced material: PBMCs, taken from a glioma patient whose treatment included an IDH1 peptide vaccine. CDR3 residues: CASSLGPHRTYEQYF. CDR3 DNA: TGTGCCAGCAGCTTGGGCCCCCATCGGACTTACGAGCAGTACTTC.